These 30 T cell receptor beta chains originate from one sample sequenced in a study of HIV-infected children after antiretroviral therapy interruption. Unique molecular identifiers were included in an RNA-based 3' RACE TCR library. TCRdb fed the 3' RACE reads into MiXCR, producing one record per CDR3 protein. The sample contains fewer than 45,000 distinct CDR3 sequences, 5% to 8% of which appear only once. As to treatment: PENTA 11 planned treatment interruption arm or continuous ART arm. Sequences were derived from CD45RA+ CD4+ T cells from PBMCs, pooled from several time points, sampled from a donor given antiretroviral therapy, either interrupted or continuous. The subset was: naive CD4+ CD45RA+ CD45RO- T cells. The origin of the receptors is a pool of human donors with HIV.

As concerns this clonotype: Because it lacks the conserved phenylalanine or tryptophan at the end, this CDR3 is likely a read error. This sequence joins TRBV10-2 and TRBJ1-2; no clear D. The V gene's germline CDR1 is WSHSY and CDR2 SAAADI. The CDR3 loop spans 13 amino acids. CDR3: CASGDASNSDYTY. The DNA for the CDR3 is TGTGCCAGCGGTGATGCATCAAACTCCGACTACACCTAC.

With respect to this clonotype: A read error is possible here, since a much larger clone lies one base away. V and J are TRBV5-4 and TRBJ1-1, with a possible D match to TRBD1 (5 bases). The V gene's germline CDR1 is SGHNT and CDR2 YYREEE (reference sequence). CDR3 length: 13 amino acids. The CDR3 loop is CAGSLPGGTEAFF. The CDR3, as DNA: TGTGCCGGCAGCTTGCCCGGGGGCACTGAAGCTTTCTTT. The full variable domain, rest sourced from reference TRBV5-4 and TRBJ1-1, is ETGVTQSPTHLIKTRGQQVTLRCSSQSGHNTVSWYQQALGQGPQFIFQYYREEENGRGNFPPRFSGLQFPNYSSELNVNALELDDSALYLCAGSLPGGTEAFFGQGTRLTVV.

CDR3 nucleotides: TGTGCCAGCTCACCACAGACCGGCTACGAGCAGTACTTC. It yields the protein CASSPQTGYEQYF. The chain recombines TRBV18 with TRBJ2-7, with D uncertain. CDR1 is KGHSH, CDR2 LQKENI, per germline. The CDR3 runs 13 residues. Trimming left V 1 base short and J 3 bases short, with 7 bases between. The whole variable domain, filled in from reference TRBV18 and TRBJ2-7, reads NAGVMQNPRHLVRRRGQEARLRCSPMKGHSHVYWYRQLPEEGLKFMVYLQKENIIDESGMPKERFSAEFPKEGPSILRIQQVVRGDSAAYFCASSPQTGYEQYFGPGTRLTVT.

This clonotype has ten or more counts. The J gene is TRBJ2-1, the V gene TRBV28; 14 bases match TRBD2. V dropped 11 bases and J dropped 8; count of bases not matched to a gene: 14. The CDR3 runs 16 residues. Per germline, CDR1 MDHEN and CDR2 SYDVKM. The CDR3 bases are TGTGCCGCAAAACCCGCGGGGACTAGCGGGAGCGATGAGCAGTTCTTC. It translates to CAAKPAGTSGSDEQFF.

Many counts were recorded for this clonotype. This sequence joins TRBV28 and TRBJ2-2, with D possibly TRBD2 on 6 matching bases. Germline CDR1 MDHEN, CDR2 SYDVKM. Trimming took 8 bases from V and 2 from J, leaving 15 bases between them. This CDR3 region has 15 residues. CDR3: CASATGLLNTGELFF. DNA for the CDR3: TGTGCCAGCGCCACGGGACTCCTTAACACCGGGGAGCTGTTTTTT.

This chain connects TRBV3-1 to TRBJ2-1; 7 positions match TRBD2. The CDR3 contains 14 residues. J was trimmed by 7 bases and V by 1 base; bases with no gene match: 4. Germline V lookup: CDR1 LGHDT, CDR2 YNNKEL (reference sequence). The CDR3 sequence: CASSQVRERNEQFF. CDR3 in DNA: TGTGCCAGCAGCCAAGTGCGGGAGCGTAATGAGCAGTTCTTC.

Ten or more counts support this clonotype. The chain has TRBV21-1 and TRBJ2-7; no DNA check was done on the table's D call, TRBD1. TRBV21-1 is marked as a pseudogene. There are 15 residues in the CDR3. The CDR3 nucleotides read TGTGCCAGCAGCCCTCAGACAGGGAAGGCCTACGAGCAGTACTTC. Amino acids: CASSPQTGKAYEQYF.

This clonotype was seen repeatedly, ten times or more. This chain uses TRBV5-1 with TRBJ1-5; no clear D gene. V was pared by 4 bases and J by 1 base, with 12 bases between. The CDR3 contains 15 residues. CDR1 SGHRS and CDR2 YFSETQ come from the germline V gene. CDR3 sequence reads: CASSPQWASNQPQHF. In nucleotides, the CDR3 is TGCGCCAGCAGCCCTCAGTGGGCGAGCAATCAGCCCCAGCATTTT.

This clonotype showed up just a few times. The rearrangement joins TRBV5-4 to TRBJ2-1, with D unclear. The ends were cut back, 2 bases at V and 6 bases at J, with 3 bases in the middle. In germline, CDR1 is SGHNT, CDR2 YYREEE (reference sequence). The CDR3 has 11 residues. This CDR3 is CASSFSNEQFF. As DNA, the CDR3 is TGTGCCAGCAGCTTTAGCAATGAGCAGTTCTTC.

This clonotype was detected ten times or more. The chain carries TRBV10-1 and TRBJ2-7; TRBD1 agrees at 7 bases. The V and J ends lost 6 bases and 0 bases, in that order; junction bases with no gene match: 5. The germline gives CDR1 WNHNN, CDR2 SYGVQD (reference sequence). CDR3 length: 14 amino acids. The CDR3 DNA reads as TGCGCCAGCAGCGAGGACAGGAGCTCCTACGAGCAGTACTTC. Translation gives CASSEDRSSYEQYF.

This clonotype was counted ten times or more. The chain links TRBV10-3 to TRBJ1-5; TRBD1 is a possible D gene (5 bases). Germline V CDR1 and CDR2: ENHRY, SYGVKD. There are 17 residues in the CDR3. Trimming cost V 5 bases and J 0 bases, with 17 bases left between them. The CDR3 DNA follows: TGTGCCATCAGTAACCCCGGGACGGCCGGTAGCAATCAGCCCCAGCATTTT. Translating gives CAISNPGTAGSNQPQHF.

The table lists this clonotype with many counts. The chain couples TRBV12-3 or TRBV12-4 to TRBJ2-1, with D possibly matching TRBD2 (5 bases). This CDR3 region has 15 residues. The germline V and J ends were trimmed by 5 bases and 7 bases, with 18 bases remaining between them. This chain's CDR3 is CASSPGHARVNEQFF. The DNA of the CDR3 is TGTGCCAGCAGTCCCGGGCATGCGCGGGTTAATGAGCAGTTCTTC.

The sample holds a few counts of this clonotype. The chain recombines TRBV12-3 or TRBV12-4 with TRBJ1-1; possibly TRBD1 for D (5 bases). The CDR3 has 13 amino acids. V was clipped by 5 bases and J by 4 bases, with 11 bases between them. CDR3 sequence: CASSPPDSTEAFF. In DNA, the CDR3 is TGTGCCAGCAGTCCACCCGACAGCACTGAAGCTTTCTTT.

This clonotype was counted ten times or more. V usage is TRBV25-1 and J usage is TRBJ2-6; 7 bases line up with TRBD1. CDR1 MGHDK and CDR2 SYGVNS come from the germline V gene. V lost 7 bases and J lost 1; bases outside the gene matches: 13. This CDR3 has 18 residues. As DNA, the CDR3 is TGTGCCAGCAATCCACCGGGACAGAGTTTTTCTGGGGCCAACGTCCTGACTTTC. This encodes CASNPPGQSFSGANVLTF.

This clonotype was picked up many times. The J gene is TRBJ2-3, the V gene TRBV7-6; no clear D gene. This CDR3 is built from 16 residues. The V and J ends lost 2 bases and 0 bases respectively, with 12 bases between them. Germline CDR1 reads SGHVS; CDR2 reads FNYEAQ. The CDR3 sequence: CASSLNPAFSTDTQYF. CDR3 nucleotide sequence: TGTGCCAGCAGCTTAAATCCGGCTTTTAGCACAGATACGCAGTATTTT. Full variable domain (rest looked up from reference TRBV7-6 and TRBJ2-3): GAGVSQSPRYKVTKRGQDVALRCDPISGHVSLYWYRQALGQGPEFLTYFNYEAQQDKSGLPNDRFSAERPEGSISTLTIQRTEQRDSAMYRCASSLNPAFSTDTQYFGPGTRLTVL.

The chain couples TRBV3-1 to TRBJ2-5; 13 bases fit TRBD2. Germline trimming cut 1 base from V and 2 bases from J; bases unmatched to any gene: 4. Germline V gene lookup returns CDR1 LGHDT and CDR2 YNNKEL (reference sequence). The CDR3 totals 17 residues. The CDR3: CASSQGTSGRIQETQYF. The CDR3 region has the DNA TGTGCCAGCAGCCAAGGGACTAGCGGGAGAATACAAGAGACCCAGTACTTC.

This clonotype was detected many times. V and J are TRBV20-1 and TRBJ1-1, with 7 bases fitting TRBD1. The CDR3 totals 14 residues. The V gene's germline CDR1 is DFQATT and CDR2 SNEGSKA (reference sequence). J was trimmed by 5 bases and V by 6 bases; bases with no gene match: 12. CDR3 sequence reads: CSANPNRGGTEAFF. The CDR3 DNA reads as TGCAGTGCCAACCCCAACAGGGGAGGGACTGAAGCTTTCTTT.

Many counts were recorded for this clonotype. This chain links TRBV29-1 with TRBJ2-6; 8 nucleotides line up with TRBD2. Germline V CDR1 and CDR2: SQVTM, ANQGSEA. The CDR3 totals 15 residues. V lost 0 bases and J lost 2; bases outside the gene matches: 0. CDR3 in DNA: TGCAGCGTTGAAGATAGCGGGACTGGGGCCAACGTCCTGACTTTC. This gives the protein CSVEDSGTGANVLTF.

CDR3 region: CASSLGRGFTGELFF. The CDR3 DNA reads as TGTGCCAGCAGTTTAGGGCGGGGATTCACCGGGGAGCTGTTTTTT. The chain couples TRBV28 to TRBJ2-2; TRBD2 might be the D (6 bases). The CDR3 contains 15 residues. Per germline, CDR1 MDHEN and CDR2 SYDVKM. V shed 2 bases and J shed 4 bases, with 11 bases lying between them.

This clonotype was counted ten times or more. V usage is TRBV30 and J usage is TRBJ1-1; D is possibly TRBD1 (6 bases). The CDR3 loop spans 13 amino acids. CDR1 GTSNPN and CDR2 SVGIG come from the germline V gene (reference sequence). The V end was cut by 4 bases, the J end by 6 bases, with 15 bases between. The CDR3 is CAWTRGLWAEAFF. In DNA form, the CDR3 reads TGTGCCTGGACCAGGGGCCTATGGGCTGAAGCTTTCTTT.

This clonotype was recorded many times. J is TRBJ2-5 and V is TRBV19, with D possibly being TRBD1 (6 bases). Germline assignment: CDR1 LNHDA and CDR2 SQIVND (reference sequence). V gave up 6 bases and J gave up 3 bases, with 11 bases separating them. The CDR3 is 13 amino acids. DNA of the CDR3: TGTGCCAGTAGAGGGACACCTAAAGAGACCCAGTACTTC. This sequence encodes CASRGTPKETQYF.

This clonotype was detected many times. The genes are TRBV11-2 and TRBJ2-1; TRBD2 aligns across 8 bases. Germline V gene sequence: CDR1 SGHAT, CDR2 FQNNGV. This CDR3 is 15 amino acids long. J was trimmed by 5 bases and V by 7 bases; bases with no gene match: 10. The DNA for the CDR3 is TGTGCCAGCACCCTGAGTACTAGCGGAAACAATGAGCAGTTCTTC. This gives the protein CASTLSTSGNNEQFF.

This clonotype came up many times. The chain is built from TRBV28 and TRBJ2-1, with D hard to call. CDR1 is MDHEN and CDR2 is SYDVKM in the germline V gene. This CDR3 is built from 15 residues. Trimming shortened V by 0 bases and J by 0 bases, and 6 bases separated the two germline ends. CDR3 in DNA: TGTGCCAGCAGTTTATGGAGGAGCTCCTACAATGAGCAGTTCTTC. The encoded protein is CASSLWRSSYNEQFF. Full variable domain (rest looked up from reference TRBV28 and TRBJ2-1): DVKVTQSSRYLVKRTGEKVFLECVQDMDHENMFWYRQDPGLGLRLIYFSYDVKMKEKGDIPEGYSVSREKKERFSLILESASTNQTSMYLCASSLWRSSYNEQFFGPGTRLTVL.

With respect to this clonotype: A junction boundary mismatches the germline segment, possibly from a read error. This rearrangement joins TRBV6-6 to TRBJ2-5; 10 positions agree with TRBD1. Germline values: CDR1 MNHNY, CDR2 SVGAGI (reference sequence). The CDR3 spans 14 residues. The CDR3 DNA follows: TGTGCCAGCGGTGATCGGACAGGGGGAGACACCCAGTACTTT. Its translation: CASGDRTGGDTQYF.

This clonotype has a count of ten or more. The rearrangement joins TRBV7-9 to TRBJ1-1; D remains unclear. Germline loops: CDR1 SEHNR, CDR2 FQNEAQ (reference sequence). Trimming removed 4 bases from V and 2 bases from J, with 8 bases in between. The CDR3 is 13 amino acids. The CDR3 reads CASSWAENTEAFF. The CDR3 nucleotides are TGTGCCAGCAGCTGGGCAGAAAACACTGAAGCTTTCTTT. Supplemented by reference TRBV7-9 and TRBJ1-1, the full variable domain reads DTGVSQNPRHKITKRGQNVTFRCDPISEHNRLYWYRQTLGQGPEFLTYFQNEAQLEKSRLLSDRFSAERPKGSFSTLEIQRTEQGDSAMYLCASSWAENTEAFFGQGTRLTVV.

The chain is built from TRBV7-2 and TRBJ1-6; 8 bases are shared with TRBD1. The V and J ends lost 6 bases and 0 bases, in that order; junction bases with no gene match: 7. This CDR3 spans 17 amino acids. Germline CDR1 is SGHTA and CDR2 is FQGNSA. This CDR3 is CASRSGQASSYNSPLHF. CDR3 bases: TGTGCCAGCAGATCGGGACAGGCGAGCTCCTATAATTCACCCCTCCACTTT.

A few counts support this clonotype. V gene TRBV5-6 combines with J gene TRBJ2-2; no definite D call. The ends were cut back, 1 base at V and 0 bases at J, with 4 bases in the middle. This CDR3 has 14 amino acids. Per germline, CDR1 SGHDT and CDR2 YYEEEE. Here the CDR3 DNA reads TGTGCCAGCAGCTTGTTCGCGAACACCGGGGAGCTGTTTTTT. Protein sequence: CASSLFANTGELFF.

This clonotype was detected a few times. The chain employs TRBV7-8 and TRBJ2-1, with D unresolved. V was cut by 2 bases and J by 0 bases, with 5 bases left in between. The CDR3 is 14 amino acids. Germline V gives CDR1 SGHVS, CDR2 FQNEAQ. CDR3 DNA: TGTGCCAGCAGCTTATTTGACTCCTACAATGAGCAGTTCTTC. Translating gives CASSLFDSYNEQFF.

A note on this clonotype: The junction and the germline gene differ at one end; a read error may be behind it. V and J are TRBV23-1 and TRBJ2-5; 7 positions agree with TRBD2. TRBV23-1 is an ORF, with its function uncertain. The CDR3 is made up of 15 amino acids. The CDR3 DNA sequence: TGTGCCAGCAGCCTACGGGGGGAAGTCCAAGACACCCAGTACTTT. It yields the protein CASSLRGEVQDTQYF.

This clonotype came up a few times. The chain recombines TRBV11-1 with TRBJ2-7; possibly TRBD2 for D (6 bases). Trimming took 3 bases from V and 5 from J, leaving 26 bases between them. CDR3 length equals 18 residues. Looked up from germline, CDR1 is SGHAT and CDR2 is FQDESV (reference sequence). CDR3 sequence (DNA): TGTGCCAGCAGCTTCTCCATGGGAGGAACAGGTCCTAGGGACGAGCAGTACTTC. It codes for CASSFSMGGTGPRDEQYF.